The 12 T cell receptor beta chains in this list originate from one sample, sequenced in a study of blood T cells in healthy people across ages. A J-beta primer mix and a sample-barcoded 5' primer were used in a second PCR of about 7 to 12 cycles. MiXCR, applied by TCRdb to the 5' RACE reads, yields one record per CDR3 protein. In the table there are 1.5 million to 2 million distinct CDR3 sequences, roughly 43% of which are singletons. The sequencing input was blood. All receptors derive from a human donor in good health.

To note about this clonotype: Without the conserved terminal phenylalanine or tryptophan, this CDR3 likely stems from a read error. The chain is built from TRBV2 and TRBJ1-1; D possibly corresponds to TRBD1 (5 bases). Germline V gives CDR1 SNHLY, CDR2 FYNNEI. The CDR3 runs to 14 residues. Trimming cost V 2 bases and J 5 bases, with 12 bases left between them. The DNA of the CDR3 is TGTGCCAGCAGTGAAAGGCAGGGCGTTACTGAAGCTTTCGTT. Its translation: CASSERQGVTEAFV.

This clonotype appeared a few times. V usage is TRBV29-1 and J usage is TRBJ1-2; tentative D call: TRBD1 (5 bases). The CDR3 has 14 residues. Per the germline V gene, CDR1 is SQVTM and CDR2 is ANQGSEA. Trimming shortened V by 7 bases and J by 0 bases, and 15 bases separated the two germline ends. This CDR3 is CSALRGPSNYGYTF. For the CDR3, the DNA is TGCAGCGCTTTGAGGGGCCCTTCTAACTATGGCTACACCTTC. Filled out from reference TRBV29-1 and TRBJ1-2, the complete variable domain reads SAVISQKPSRDICQRGTSLTIQCQVDSQVTMMFWYRQQPGQSLTLIATANQGSEATYESGFVIDKFPISRPNLTFSTLTVSNMSPEDSSIYLCSALRGPSNYGYTFGSGTRLTVV.

This chain joins TRBV29-1 and TRBJ1-5; TRBD1 aligns across 8 bases. V lost 6 bases, J lost 4 bases, and 8 bases stayed unmatched. The CDR3 has 14 residues. Germline assignment: CDR1 SQVTM and CDR2 ANQGSEA. The CDR3 here is CSVRGQGVNQPQHF. The CDR3 region has the DNA TGCAGCGTAAGAGGACAGGGCGTTAATCAGCCCCAGCATTTT.

The rearrangement joins TRBV24-1 to TRBJ1-2, with D tentatively TRBD1 (5 bases). The CDR3 is 12 amino acids. V lost 9 bases to trimming and J lost 9 bases, with 16 bases between them. Germline-derived CDR1 and CDR2 are KGHDR and SFDVKD. CDR3 sequence (DNA): TGTGCCACCGAGACATCCGAGGGGCGCTACACCTTC. Amino acid sequence: CATETSEGRYTF.

Ten or more counts support this clonotype. The V call is TRBV29-1, the J call TRBJ2-7, with D perhaps TRBD1 (6 bases). Germline V CDR1 and CDR2: SQVTM, ANQGSEA. Trimming pared 1 base from V and 2 bases from J, leaving 15 bases between. This CDR3 has 15 residues. The CDR3 loop reads CSVEGITGNTYEQYF. The DNA of the CDR3 is TGCAGCGTTGAAGGTATCACAGGGAACACCTACGAGCAGTACTTC.

Concerning this clonotype: It may be a read error: a sequence one base away is much more abundant. The chain is built from TRBV29-1 and TRBJ2-3, with no clear D. The length of the CDR3 is 12 residues. The germline V gene encodes CDR1 SQVTM and CDR2 ANQGSEA. V dropped 2 bases and J dropped 4 bases, with 7 bases sitting between them. The CDR3 DNA is TGCAGCGTTGAACCATTCCCAGATACGCAGTATTTT. Protein: CSVEPFPDTQYF.

In this sample, this clonotype turned up a few times. This chain connects TRBV7-2 to TRBJ2-6; D gene uncertain. CDR3 length: 18 residues. Trimming took 1 base from V and 0 from J, leaving 13 bases between them. CDR1 and CDR2 from the germline V gene are SGHTA and FQGNSA. Written as DNA, the CDR3 is TGTGCCAGCAGCTTAGGTCTGTTTGCCCTCTCTGGGGCCAACGTCCTGACTTTC. Its protein is CASSLGLFALSGANVLTF.

Only a few counts were recorded for this clonotype. This sequence joins TRBV28 and TRBJ2-4, with 7 bases matching TRBD1. The DNA matches TRBJ2-7 better at its end, which makes the J call doubtful. This CDR3 has 15 amino acids. Germline V gene lookup returns CDR1 MDHEN and CDR2 SYDVKM. CDR3 in amino acids: CASSLDRDTTYEQYF. The CDR3 nucleotides are TGTGCCAGCAGTTTAGACAGGGATACCACCTACGAGCAGTACTTC.

This chain links TRBV7-6 with TRBJ2-7, with TRBD1 matching 8 bases. CDR3 length: 16 amino acids. Germline CDR1 and CDR2: SGHVS and FNYEAQ. Germline trimming cut 7 bases from V and 2 bases from J; bases unmatched to any gene: 13. DNA of the CDR3: TGTGCCAGCACCTTGGTCCCCGGACAGGGAGCCTACGAGCAGTACTTC. Its protein is CASTLVPGQGAYEQYF.

This clonotype was seen a few times. The rearrangement joins TRBV20-1 to TRBJ2-7; D is perhaps TRBD2 (7 bases). With 3 bases removed from V and 4 bases from J, the gap between germline ends came to 13 bases. This CDR3 has 13 residues. Germline CDR1 DFQATT, CDR2 SNEGSKA (reference sequence). As DNA, the CDR3 is TGCAGTGCTAGTGTGGGGGGGCGGTACGAGCAGTACTTC. Translated: CSASVGGRYEQYF.

CDR3: CAIARGTSSYEQYF. The DNA for the CDR3 is TGTGCCATCGCGAGGGGAACTAGCTCCTACGAGCAGTACTTC. This chain joins TRBV10-3 and TRBJ2-7, with D perhaps assigned TRBD1 or TRBD2 (5 bases each). The CDR3 contains 14 residues. With 8 bases removed from V and 0 bases from J, the gap between germline ends came to 14 bases. Germline CDR1 reads ENHRY; CDR2 reads SYGVKD.

This clonotype was seen a few times. The rearrangement joins TRBV5-1 to TRBJ2-3, with 12 positions matching TRBD1. After removal of 4 bases from V and 4 bases from J, the junction contained 4 bases not matched to a gene. There are 15 residues in the CDR3. Germline V gives CDR1 SGHRS, CDR2 YFSETQ. CDR3 nucleotide sequence: TGCGCCAGCAGCATTGGGACAGGGGGCTCAGATACGCAGTATTTT. It yields the protein CASSIGTGGSDTQYF.